This is a list of T cell receptor beta chains from one sample in a study of vaccination effects on CD4 cells after COVID-19. Only in-frame clones appear in the TCRdb table, and some are missing; sequencing was by immunoSEQ multiplex PCR. The sample shows 25,000 to 35,000 clones, roughly 80% of them seen only once. Antigens for these TCRs are unknown. The sample in question was CD4+ T cells from PBMCs cultured with SARS-CoV-2 spike peptides, obtained after COVID-19 vaccination. These receptors all stem from a human donor who received a COVID-19 vaccine. Some clones in this sample may be carry-over from other donors' samples. CDR3s include the opening cysteine and the closing phenylalanine or tryptophan. Each record gives: J gene, clone size, D gene, V gene, CDR3 protein, CDR3 DNA. The D gene is left open where the match is weak. Rows give clone size only sometimes, using once, few, many, or a class for an expanded clone.

TRBJ1-1 | once | . | TRBV5-6 | CASSLAVQNTEAFF | TGTGCCAGCAGCTTGGCGGTCCAAAACACTGAAGCTTTCTTT
TRBJ2-2 | . | . | TRBV30 | CAWSWDGELFF | TGTGCCTGGAGTTGGGACGGGGAGCTGTTTTTT
TRBJ2-1 | . | TRBD2 | TRBV5-8 | CASSSLLAAQQFF | TGTGCCAGCAGCTCCTTACTAGCGGCGCAGCAGTTCTTC
TRBJ1-5 | . | . | TRBV19 | CASKGPLNQPQHF | TGTGCCAGTAAGGGGCCATTAAATCAGCCCCAGCATTTT
TRBJ2-5 | few | . | TRBV28 | CASSLWGARETQYF | TGTGCCAGCAGTTTATGGGGGGCGCGGGAGACCCAGTACTTC
TRBJ1-2 | . | . | TRBV5-5 | CASSLNINYGYTF | TGTGCCAGCAGCTTGAATATTAACTATGGCTACACCTTC
TRBJ1-2 | . | TRBD1 | TRBV27 | CASSPTGFGYTF | TGTGCCAGCAGTCCGACAGGGTTTGGCTACACCTTC
TRBJ2-1 | few | . | TRBV5-1 | CASSLGGDMNEQFF | TGCGCCAGCAGCTTAGGTGGGGATATGAATGAGCAGTTCTTC
TRBJ1-4 | . | . | TRBV5-1 | CASSLGGIGEKLFF | TGCGCCAGCAGCCTAGGGGGTATAGGGGAAAAACTGTTTTTT
TRBJ2-2 | . | . | TRBV7-3 | CASSLVFGGLNTGELFF | TGTGCCAGCAGCTTAGTTTTCGGGGGCCTGAACACCGGGGAGCTGTTTTTT
TRBJ1-6 | once | . | TRBV28 | CASELAGYNSPLHF | TGTGCCAGTGAACTGGCGGGCTATAATTCACCCCTCCACTTT
TRBJ1-1 | . | . | TRBV27 | CASSPRALNTEAFF | TGTGCCAGCAGCCCCAGGGCCCTGAACACTGAAGCTTTCTTT
TRBJ1-2 | once | . | TRBV7-9 | CASDATNYGYTF | TGTGCCAGCGACGCCACTAACTATGGCTACACCTTC
TRBJ1-5 | . | TRBD1 | TRBV6-5 | CASTGQGGNQPQHF | TGTGCCAGTACTGGACAGGGGGGCAATCAGCCCCAGCATTTT
TRBJ2-1 | . | . | TRBV2 | CASSDILYNEQFF | TGTGCCAGCAGTGATATTCTATACAATGAGCAGTTCTTC
TRBJ2-1 | . | . | TRBV7-3 | CASSLGANNEQFF | TGTGCCAGCAGCTTGGGGGCCAACAATGAGCAGTTCTTC
TRBJ2-2 | . | TRBD1 | TRBV10-2 | CASDRGDTGELFF | TGCGCCAGCGACAGGGGGGACACCGGGGAGCTGTTTTTT
TRBJ1-3 | . | . | TRBV2 | CARQEMSGNTIYF | TGTGCCAGACAAGAAATGTCTGGAAACACCATATATTTT
TRBJ2-2 | . | . | TRBV18 | CASSPLTGELFF | TGTGCCAGCTCACCGCTCACCGGGGAGCTGTTTTTT
TRBJ2-3 | . | . | TRBV30 | CAWSVGDTQYF | TGTGCCTGGAGTGTAGGTGATACGCAGTATTTT
TRBJ1-1 | few | TRBD1 | TRBV14 | CASSQYWTGNTEAFF | TGTGCCAGCAGCCAATATTGGACAGGGAACACTGAAGCTTTCTTT
TRBJ1-1 | . | . | TRBV18 | CASSRKIMNTEAFF | TGTGCCAGCTCGCGGAAGATTATGAACACTGAAGCTTTCTTT
TRBJ2-3 | . | . | TRBV19 | CASRTPSTDTQYF | TGTGCCAGTAGGACACCTAGCACAGATACGCAGTATTTT
TRBJ1-5 | . | . | TRBV24-1 | CATSDTGRGDQPQHF | TGTGCCACCAGTGACACAGGGAGGGGGGATCAGCCCCAGCATTTT
TRBJ2-3 | . | TRBD1 | TRBV7-9 | CASSFLTGEDTQYF | TGTGCCAGCAGCTTCTTGACAGGGGAAGATACGCAGTATTTT
TRBJ2-1 | . | TRBD2 | TRBV6-2/TRBV6-3 | CASSYAVRGRRGANNEQFF | TGTGCCAGCAGTTACGCGGTCAGGGGACGGCGGGGGGCTAACAATGAGCAGTTCTTC
TRBJ1-5 | . | . | TRBV19 | CASGEDGSNQPQHF | TGTGCCAGTGGGGAGGACGGTAGCAATCAGCCCCAGCATTTT
TRBJ1-3 | . | . | TRBV6-5 | CASSRISFSGNTIYF | TGTGCCAGCAGTCGGATTTCGTTCTCTGGAAACACCATATATTTT
TRBJ1-2 | once | TRBD1 | TRBV5-1 | CASSINPGQGASGYTF | TGCGCCAGCAGCATAAATCCGGGACAGGGGGCAAGTGGCTACACCTTC